The 29 T cell receptor beta chains below come from one sample, sequenced in a study of blood T cell repertoires in COVID-19. Sequencing was performed with immunoSEQ multiplex PCR; in TCRdb, only in-frame clones are kept and a portion is missing. The sample comprises 150,000 to 200,000 clones, 70% to 90% of which are singletons, and approximately 2.1% rests with the top ten. What was sequenced was peripheral blood. The receptors shown here come from a man aged 65-85 years with active or convalescent COVID-19.

The V call is TRBV5-1, the J call TRBJ2-5; 9 bases fit TRBD2. V lost 4 bases to trimming and J lost 0 bases; unmatched junction nucleotides: 4. CDR3 length: 15 residues. Per germline, CDR1 SGHRS and CDR2 YFSETQ. CDR3 nucleotides: TGCGCCAGCAGCGCCGTAGCGGGGGACCAAGAGACCCAGTACTTC. Encoded protein: CASSAVAGDQETQYF.

The chain has TRBV7-2 and TRBJ1-4; 8 bases fit TRBD1. This CDR3 comprises 12 residues. The germline gives CDR1 SGHTA, CDR2 FQGNSA. J lost 14 bases, V lost 6 bases, and 8 bases had no gene match. The CDR3 coding sequence is TGTGCCAGCAGTTTAACAGGGGGACTGCTGTTTTTT. It is translated as CASSLTGGLLFF.

This sequence joins TRBV5-6 and TRBJ1-6; D uncertain. V gave up 0 bases and J gave up 6 bases, with 7 bases separating them. The CDR3 is 14 residues long. CDR1 and CDR2 (germline): SGHDT, YYEEEE. CDR3 sequence: CASSLGQVNSPLHF. CDR3 DNA: TGTGCCAGCAGCTTGGGACAAGTTAATTCACCCCTCCACTTT.

The V and J genes are TRBV19 and TRBJ2-3, with D perhaps TRBD2 (6 bases). V was shortened by 5 bases and J by 2 bases, with 14 bases between the two germline ends. CDR3 length: 15 amino acids. From germline, CDR1 is LNHDA and CDR2 SQIVND (reference sequence). CDR3 nucleotide sequence: TGTGCCAGTAGTGCGGGACTTACTCTCACAGATACGCAGTATTTT. As protein: CASSAGLTLTDTQYF.

V usage is TRBV5-1 and J usage is TRBJ2-1; D call uncertain. Germline V gene sequence: CDR1 SGHRS, CDR2 YFSETQ. V lost 0 bases, J lost 9 bases, and 10 bases lay in between. The CDR3 contains 13 residues. The chain's CDR3 is CASSLETRFEQFF. The CDR3 bases are TGCGCCAGCAGCTTGGAGACTCGATTTGAGCAGTTCTTC.

The chain employs TRBV6-5 and TRBJ1-5; D is unclear. Deletions cut 2 bases from V and 6 bases from J, with 8 bases between. Germline CDR1 is MNHEY and CDR2 is SVGAGI. The CDR3 has 13 residues. The CDR3: CASSYTRSQPQHF. CDR3 bases: TGTGCCAGCAGTTACACGCGGAGTCAGCCCCAGCATTTT.

This rearrangement joins TRBV10-2 to TRBJ2-7; TRBD2 matches at 8 bases. V lost 5 bases, J lost 5 bases, and 11 bases stayed unmatched. In germline, CDR1 is WSHSY, CDR2 SAAADI. This CDR3 has 15 amino acids. The CDR3, as DNA: TGCGCCAGCAGTCTCGAGGCTAGCGGGCTAAACGAGCAGTACTTC. Translation gives CASSLEASGLNEQYF.

The rearrangement links TRBV5-6 to TRBJ2-3; the D gene is possibly TRBD2 (6 bases). Germline V lookup: CDR1 SGHDT, CDR2 YYEEEE. CDR3 length: 15 residues. V was trimmed by 0 bases and J by 7 bases, leaving 15 bases between them. The CDR3 DNA sequence: TGTGCCAGCAGCTTGGCCAGACTAGTATTCCATACGCAGTATTTT. This translates into CASSLARLVFHTQYF.

The chain employs TRBV19 and TRBJ2-7, with 9 positions matching TRBD2. This CDR3 is 14 amino acids long. The V gene end was trimmed by 3 bases and the J gene end by 3 bases; junction bases not matched to a gene: 3. Looked up from germline, CDR1 is LNHDA and CDR2 is SQIVND (reference sequence). The CDR3 DNA follows: TGTGCCAGTAGTATTCAAGCGGGGGGCTACGAGCAGTACTTC. Residues: CASSIQAGGYEQYF.

This chain links TRBV24-1 with TRBJ2-7; D is possibly TRBD2 (6 bases). Trimming left V 5 bases short and J 1 base short, with 17 bases between. Germline assignment: CDR1 KGHDR and CDR2 SFDVKD. CDR3 size: 16 residues. The CDR3 DNA reads as TGTGCCACCAGTGCCGAAGAGAGCAGCGGGTCCTACGAGCAGTACTTC. Amino acid sequence: CATSAEESSGSYEQYF.

The chain combines TRBV28 with TRBJ1-2; 8 bases match TRBD1. Per the germline V gene, CDR1 is MDHEN and CDR2 is SYDVKM. The V segment lost 3 bases and the J segment 8 bases; nucleotides outside the gene matches: 8. The CDR3 consists of 14 residues. The CDR3 sequence is CASSFADRGWGYTF. The CDR3 DNA reads as TGTGCCAGCAGTTTCGCCGACAGGGGATGGGGCTACACCTTC.

The genes are TRBV13 and TRBJ2-7, with TRBD2 as a possible D gene (5 bases). This CDR3 region has 16 residues. V was cut by 2 bases and J by 1 base, with 15 bases left in between. The germline gives CDR1 PRHDT, CDR2 FYEKMQ (reference sequence). CDR3 nucleotide sequence: TGTGCCAGCAGCTTAACCCGACGGGGTGGGTCCTACGAGCAGTACTTC. Amino acids: CASSLTRRGGSYEQYF.

CDR3 region: CSATRLASTGELFF. The CDR3 nucleotides read TGCAGCGCCACTAGACTAGCTAGCACCGGGGAGCTGTTTTTT. The chain carries TRBV29-1 and TRBJ2-2, with 7 bases matching TRBD2. Germline V gene lookup returns CDR1 SQVTM and CDR2 ANQGSEA. This CDR3 is built from 14 residues. The V segment lost 7 bases and the J segment 4 bases; nucleotides outside the gene matches: 9.

The CDR3 DNA sequence: TGTGCCAGCAGTTTAACAGCTAACTATGGCTACACCTTC. This gives the protein CASSLTANYGYTF. V gene TRBV27 combines with J gene TRBJ1-2; no reliable D call. This CDR3 comprises 13 residues. The ends were cut back, 2 bases at V and 0 bases at J, with 4 bases in the middle. Germline-derived CDR1 and CDR2 are MNHEY and SMNVEV (reference sequence).

The chain employs TRBV28 and TRBJ1-2; weak D call: TRBD1 (6 bases). Germline CDR1 is MDHEN and CDR2 is SYDVKM. The CDR3 has 13 residues. Between the trimmed V and J ends, which lost 6 bases and 3 bases, there was a span of 11 bases. CDR3 DNA sequence: TGTGCCAGCAGCAGGGCAGGGGACTATGGCTACACCTTC. Amino acid sequence: CASSRAGDYGYTF.

The V and J genes are TRBV30 and TRBJ1-6; TRBD1 matches at 7 bases. The CDR3 length is 15 residues. Trimming removed 3 bases from V and 1 base from J; junction bases left unmatched: 3. Germline CDR1 GTSNPN, CDR2 SVGIG (reference sequence). The CDR3 DNA follows: TGTGCCTGGAGGCGGGGACAGTCCTATAATTCACCCCTCCACTTT. Its translation: CAWRRGQSYNSPLHF.

The chain employs TRBV6-5 and TRBJ2-7; perhaps TRBD2 as D (5 bases). The CDR3 is 11 amino acids. Deletions cut 5 bases from V and 6 bases from J, with 8 bases between. The germline V gene encodes CDR1 MNHEY and CDR2 SVGAGI. CDR3 sequence (DNA): TGTGCCAGCAGTCGGGGTGGCGAGCAGTACTTC. Amino acid sequence: CASSRGGEQYF.

V is TRBV28 and J is TRBJ1-5; D possibly corresponds to TRBD1 (5 bases). CDR1 MDHEN and CDR2 SYDVKM come from the germline V gene. The CDR3 consists of 16 residues. V was shortened by 4 bases and J by 0 bases, with 13 bases between the two germline ends. DNA of the CDR3: TGTGCCAGCAGTTCACCCCAGGGATTTAGCAATCAGCCCCAGCATTTT. This codes for CASSSPQGFSNQPQHF.

This chain uses TRBV7-8 with TRBJ2-1; TRBD1 matches 7 bases. Germline CDR1 is SGHVS and CDR2 is FQNEAQ. The CDR3 runs 11 residues. The J segment lost 6 bases and the V segment lost 7 bases, leaving 0 bases of the junction unmatched. CDR3 nucleotide sequence: TGTGCCAGCACAGGGGGCAATGAGCAGTTCTTC. Translation: CASTGGNEQFF.

The V gene is TRBV6-1, the J gene TRBJ2-7; D is undetermined. This CDR3 has 13 residues. Germline V CDR1 and CDR2: MNHNS, SASEGT. V dropped 3 bases and J dropped 3 bases, with 9 bases sitting between them. The CDR3 reads CASSEQAGYEQYF. The CDR3 bases are TGTGCCAGCAGTGAGCAGGCTGGCTACGAGCAGTACTTC.

The CDR3: CAFGTSGFGSSYNEQFF. The CDR3, as DNA: TGTGCCTTCGGGACTAGCGGGTTCGGAAGCTCCTACAATGAGCAGTTCTTC. This chain joins TRBV30 and TRBJ2-1; 12 positions match TRBD2. CDR3 length: 17 residues. CDR1 is GTSNPN and CDR2 is SVGIG in the germline V gene (reference sequence). Trimming cost V 7 bases and J 0 bases; bases outside gene matches: 10.

The V gene is TRBV5-4, the J gene TRBJ2-3, with D possibly matching TRBD1 (6 bases). Trimming took off 2 bases at V and 4 bases at J, with 8 bases between the two ends. In germline, CDR1 is SGHNT, CDR2 YYREEE (reference sequence). The CDR3 runs 13 residues. CDR3 sequence: CASSFRGADTQYF. CDR3 DNA: TGTGCCAGCAGCTTCAGGGGCGCAGATACGCAGTATTTT.

The CDR3 nucleotides read TGTGCCTGGGGTAGCGGGGGGGCGCGCGAGCAGTACTTC. As protein: CAWGSGGAREQYF. V is TRBV30 and J is TRBJ2-7, with 11 bases matching TRBD2. Germline V gives CDR1 GTSNPN, CDR2 SVGIG (reference sequence). The CDR3 extends over 13 amino acids. Trimming took 5 bases from V and 6 from J; bases not matched to a gene: 6.

The J gene is TRBJ1-1, the V gene TRBV11-2; the D is unclear. V shed 2 bases and J shed 0 bases, with 10 bases lying between them. The CDR3 spans 15 residues. Germline V gene lookup returns CDR1 SGHAT and CDR2 FQNNGV. The CDR3 loop reads CASSLLRNMNTEAFF. CDR3 DNA: TGTGCCAGCAGCTTATTGAGGAACATGAACACTGAAGCTTTCTTT.

This clone came up a few times. The genes are TRBV24-1 and TRBJ2-2; TRBD1 matches 7 bases. This CDR3 is built from 14 residues. Trimming cost V 5 bases and J 3 bases; bases outside gene matches: 2. CDR1 and CDR2 from the germline V gene are KGHDR and SFDVKD. As DNA, the CDR3 is TGTGCCACCAGTGCAGGGGGAGACACCGGGGAGCTGTTTTTT. It is translated as CATSAGGDTGELFF.

CDR3 region: CASSVFQAGQPQHF. The DNA for the CDR3 is TGTGCCAGCAGTGTATTCCAGGCGGGGCAGCCCCAGCATTTT. This chain joins TRBV2 and TRBJ1-5; unclear D gene. In germline, CDR1 is SNHLY, CDR2 FYNNEI. This CDR3 comprises 14 residues. Trimming removed 4 bases from V and 7 bases from J, with 14 bases in between.

V and J are TRBV18 and TRBJ2-7, with D tentatively TRBD1 (8 bases). CDR1 is KGHSH, CDR2 LQKENI, per germline. Trimming left V 3 bases short and J 2 bases short, with 14 bases between. The CDR3 contains 15 residues. CDR3: CASSPQTGGAYEQYF. CDR3 bases: TGTGCCAGCTCACCTCAAACAGGGGGGGCCTACGAGCAGTACTTC.

CDR3 DNA: TGTGCCAGCAGCCTGGACAGCCCCAGGAATCAGCCCCAGCATTTT. This translates into CASSLDSPRNQPQHF. This sequence joins TRBV5-5 and TRBJ1-5; perhaps TRBD1 as D (6 bases). The CDR3 length is 15 residues. CDR1 is SGHKS, CDR2 YYEKEE, per germline (reference sequence). V lost 4 bases and J 4 bases, leaving 15 bases between the germline ends.

The chain couples TRBV7-6 to TRBJ2-7; 8 nucleotides match TRBD1. The CDR3 loop spans 15 amino acids. Trimming at V came to 5 bases and at J to 3 bases, leaving 9 bases not matched to a gene. The germline V gene encodes CDR1 SGHVS and CDR2 FNYEAQ. The CDR3 region has the DNA TGTGCCAGCAGCCCGGGGACAGGCCCCTTCTACGAGCAGTACTTC. This codes for CASSPGTGPFYEQYF.